These 18 T cell receptor beta chains were sequenced from one sample in a study of control samples from healthy donors and cancer patients (dated by TCRdb to the early 2020s). Libraries came from the immunoSEQ multiplex PCR assay. In its TCRdb copy, this immuneACCESS table keeps in-frame sequences only and misses some clones. Where compared with another copy, unresolved V genes explain less than half of these, and the others have no known cause. The sample records some 94,000 clones, about 86% of which are singletons. Roughly 1.2% of the sample comes from the top ten. The sample comprised blood. All receptors derive from a woman aged 45 to 65 in good health.

The rearrangement links TRBV5-1 to TRBJ2-7; 14 positions agree with TRBD2. CDR3 length equals 16 residues. Germline lookup yields CDR1 SGHRS and CDR2 YFSETQ. J was trimmed by 4 bases and V by 4 bases; bases with no gene match: 7. CDR3 sequence: CASSSQTSGGAYEQYF. The DNA for the CDR3 is TGCGCCAGCAGCAGCCAGACTAGCGGGGGGGCTTACGAGCAGTACTTC.

This clone came up once. This chain connects TRBV4-3 to TRBJ1-2; D remains unclear. Germline loops: CDR1 LGHNA, CDR2 YSLEER. Trimming left V 4 bases short and J 4 bases short, with 10 bases between. There are 13 residues in the CDR3. In DNA form, the CDR3 reads TGCGCCAGCAGCCCCAGCCCAGCCTATGGCTACACCTTC. Amino acids: CASSPSPAYGYTF.

Of note for this clone: At the DNA level, this CDR3 is encoded by other sequences in the same sample as well. The genes are TRBV5-4 and TRBJ2-5, with D possibly being TRBD2 (6 bases). V shed 0 bases and J shed 1 base, with 7 bases lying between them. CDR1 and CDR2 (germline): SGHNT, YYREEE (reference sequence). This CDR3 comprises 14 residues. DNA of the CDR3: TGTGCCAGCAGCTTGGCGGGAGTCCAAGAGACCCAGTACTTC. As protein: CASSLAGVQETQYF.

J is TRBJ2-3 and V is TRBV19; a weak D match, TRBD2 (6 bases). This CDR3 contains 13 residues. CDR1 is LNHDA and CDR2 is SQIVND in the germline V gene (reference sequence). DNA for the CDR3: TGTGTTACGCGGGGTACCCACACAGATACGCAGTATTTT. Amino acid sequence: CVTRGTHTDTQYF.

The rearrangement joins TRBV5-6 to TRBJ2-7; D is perhaps TRBD1 (6 bases). The length of the CDR3 is 15 residues. Germline V CDR1 and CDR2: SGHDT, YYEEEE. Trimming took off 0 bases at V and 2 bases at J, with 12 bases between the two ends. DNA of the CDR3: TGTGCCAGCAGCTTGGGGCAGGGGCTGACCTACGAGCAGTACTTC. It codes for CASSLGQGLTYEQYF.

The J gene is TRBJ2-2, the V gene TRBV6-5; 10 nucleotides match TRBD1. The CDR3 is 16 residues long. The V and J ends lost 2 bases and 7 bases, in that order; junction bases with no gene match: 7. The germline V gene has CDR1 MNHEY and CDR2 SVGAGI. The CDR3 loop is CASSYMTGGRSGELFF. The CDR3 region has the DNA TGTGCCAGCAGTTACATGACAGGGGGCAGGAGCGGGGAGCTGTTTTTT.

The chain couples TRBV7-3 to TRBJ2-1, with 11 bases aligning to TRBD2. Germline CDR1 and CDR2: SGHTA and FQGTGA. V shed 2 bases, J shed 5 bases, and the junction held 8 bases outside the gene matches. This CDR3 has 17 residues. The CDR3 spells CASSLSRLAGLNNEQFF. CDR3 bases: TGTGCCAGCAGCTTATCTCGACTAGCGGGACTCAACAATGAGCAGTTCTTC. The variable domain in full, completed from reference TRBV7-3 and TRBJ2-1, reads GAGVSQTPSNKVTEKGKYVELRCDPISGHTALYWYRQSLGQGPEFLIYFQGTGAADDSGLPNDRFFAVRPEGSVSTLKIQRTERGDSAVYLCASSLSRLAGLNNEQFFGPGTRLTVL.

This sequence joins TRBV5-1 and TRBJ2-7; 9 bases match TRBD1. The CDR3 spans 15 residues. CDR1 and CDR2 from the germline V gene are SGHRS and YFSETQ. The trim removed 3 bases at V and 3 bases at J, leaving 7 bases unmatched. CDR3: CASSSSGQGLYEQYF. In DNA, the CDR3 is TGCGCCAGCAGCTCCTCGGGACAGGGACTCTACGAGCAGTACTTC.

This clone was observed a few times. The rearrangement uses TRBV6-5 and TRBJ1-6, with D tentatively TRBD1 (6 bases). Looked up from germline, CDR1 is MNHEY and CDR2 is SVGAGI. The V end lost 11 bases, the J end lost 10 bases, and 15 bases lay between the germline ends. This CDR3 region has 12 residues. The DNA for the CDR3 is TGTGCCTCTAGGGGGACGGAATCACCCCTCCACTTT. This sequence encodes CASRGTESPLHF.

The V and J genes are TRBV6-5 and TRBJ1-4; 11 bases align to TRBD1. J lost 5 bases, V lost 8 bases, and 4 bases had no gene match. The CDR3 is made up of 14 amino acids. From germline, CDR1 is MNHEY and CDR2 SVGAGI. CDR3 protein: CASGQGALNEKLFF. CDR3 in DNA: TGTGCCAGCGGACAGGGGGCCCTAAATGAAAAACTGTTTTTT.

This clone has just a few counts. V usage is TRBV7-6 and J usage is TRBJ2-5; D possibly uses TRBD1 or TRBD2 (6 bases each). The germline CDR1 and CDR2 sequences are SGHVS and FNYEAQ. The CDR3 runs to 16 residues. V was cut by 8 bases and J by 5 bases, with 24 bases left in between. The CDR3 DNA follows: TGTGCCAGCGGGCTTTCGGGGACAAGGGGGGCGGAGACCCAGTACTTC. Amino acids: CASGLSGTRGAETQYF.

The J gene is TRBJ2-2, the V gene TRBV9; D is unresolved. This CDR3 spans 16 amino acids. The V end lost 0 bases, the J end lost 2 bases, and 11 bases lay between the germline ends. Germline V gives CDR1 SGDLS, CDR2 YYNGEE. The CDR3 DNA sequence: TGTGCCAGCAGCGTAGGACTGACAATAAACACCGGGGAGCTGTTTTTT. It specifies CASSVGLTINTGELFF.

The chain joins TRBV11-3 to TRBJ2-5, with 11 bases matching TRBD1. Trimming removed 3 bases from V and 5 bases from J; junction bases left unmatched: 8. Looked up from germline, CDR1 is SGHNT and CDR2 is YENEEA. The CDR3 extends over 16 amino acids. CDR3 nucleotides: TGTGCCAGCAGCTTTGGGGGACAGGGGGTATTCGAGACCCAGTACTTC. It codes for CASSFGGQGVFETQYF.

This clone occurred once. The chain couples TRBV2 to TRBJ1-2, with 7 bases matching TRBD1. The CDR3 spans 14 residues. The J segment lost 2 bases and the V segment lost 6 bases, leaving 6 bases of the junction unmatched. Germline-derived CDR1 and CDR2 are SNHLY and FYNNEI. The CDR3 region has the DNA TGTGCCAGCAGCTCCCAACAGGGGAACTATGGCTACACCTTC. Encoded protein: CASSSQQGNYGYTF.

The chain recombines TRBV21-1 with TRBJ1-5. TRBV21-1 represents a pseudogene. The CDR3 contains 24 residues. The CDR3 reads CASRKRGGAFHTHDALCSNQPQHF. The CDR3 nucleotides read TGTGCCAGCAGAAAAAGGGGCGGGGCTTTTCACACTCATGATGCACTGTGTAGCAATCAGCCCCAGCATTTT.

The V call is TRBV11-2, the J call TRBJ2-3; 10 nucleotides line up with TRBD1. Germline CDR1 reads SGHAT; CDR2 reads FQNNGV. Unmatched junction bases numbered 4, after V lost 3 bases and J lost 4 bases. This CDR3 spans 15 amino acids. The CDR3 region is CASSFDRGLADTQYF. CDR3 in DNA: TGTGCCAGCAGCTTCGACAGGGGGCTCGCAGATACGCAGTATTTT.

This CDR3 is CASSLEGAPDSPLHF. DNA of the CDR3: TGTGCCAGCAGCTTGGAGGGGGCCCCGGATTCACCCCTCCACTTT. The rearrangement links TRBV5-4 to TRBJ1-6, with 7 bases that match TRBD1. The CDR3 is made up of 15 amino acids. From germline, CDR1 is SGHNT and CDR2 YYREEE (reference sequence). V gave up 0 bases and J gave up 8 bases; unmatched junction bases: 5.

CDR3 nucleotides: TGTGCCAGCAGCCTGGGGGCTTTGGGATCTGAGCAGTTCTTC. Protein: CASSLGALGSEQFF. V is TRBV2 and J is TRBJ2-1; D is perhaps TRBD1 (6 bases). CDR3 length equals 14 residues. With 6 bases removed from V and 9 bases from J, the gap between germline ends came to 18 bases. Germline values: CDR1 SNHLY, CDR2 FYNNEI.